This passage covers 11 T cell receptor beta chains from one sample sequenced in a study of cytomegalovirus exposure and HLA in healthy donors. PCR primers comprised 60 Vbeta and 13 Jbeta primers. Clones were read by immunoSEQ multiplex PCR, and TCRdb kept only the in-frame ones, dropping some. The table lists fewer than 250,000 clones, roughly 80% of them singletons. The sample comprised PBMCs. These receptors all stem from a woman in her forties or fifties in good health and CMV-seronegative.

Here the CDR3 reads CASAWDSLRRADTQYF. CDR3 DNA: TGTGCCAGCGCCTGGGACTCCCTGAGAAGGGCAGATACGCAGTATTTT. The rearrangement uses TRBV7-3 and TRBJ2-3; D perhaps matches TRBD2 (6 bases). In germline, CDR1 is SGHTA, CDR2 FQGTGA. Trimming cost V 8 bases and J 4 bases, with 22 bases left between them. The CDR3 consists of 16 residues.

A few counts support this clone. The V call is TRBV27, the J call TRBJ2-1; the D gene is possibly TRBD2 (7 bases). V gave up 1 base and J gave up 8 bases, with 12 bases separating them. Germline CDR1 reads MNHEY; CDR2 reads SMNVEV (reference sequence). CDR3 length equals 14 residues. The CDR3 protein is CASSLFPGGHEQFF. The CDR3 nucleotides read TGTGCCAGCAGTTTATTCCCCGGGGGGCATGAGCAGTTCTTC.

The chain carries TRBV27 and TRBJ1-6; 7 bases match TRBD1. Trimming removed 2 bases from V and 0 bases from J; junction bases left unmatched: 4. Looked up from germline, CDR1 is MNHEY and CDR2 is SMNVEV (reference sequence). The CDR3 length is 17 residues. CDR3 region: CASSLSHRGSYNSPLHF. The CDR3 DNA is TGTGCCAGCAGTTTAAGTCACAGGGGCTCCTATAATTCACCCCTCCACTTT.

V is TRBV11-2 and J is TRBJ2-3; D might be TRBD2 (6 bases). Germline V gene data show CDR1 as SGHAT and CDR2 as FQNNGV. V gave up 1 base and J gave up 3 bases, with 8 bases separating them. The CDR3 is 14 residues long. The CDR3 nucleotides are TGTGCCAGCAGCTTAGGGGGGACTACAGATACGCAGTATTTT. Translation: CASSLGGTTDTQYF. The full variable domain, rest sourced from reference TRBV11-2 and TRBJ2-3, is EAGVAQSPRYKIIEKRQSVAFWCNPISGHATLYWYQQILGQGPKLLIQFQNNGVVDDSQLPKDRFSAERLKGVDSTLKIQPAKLEDSAVYLCASSLGGTTDTQYFGPGTRLTVL.

Of note for this clone: One end of the junction does not line up with germline, which may come from a read error. The chain couples TRBV5-1 to TRBJ2-2; TRBD1 matches 8 bases. Germline CDR1 SGHRS, CDR2 YFSETQ. The CDR3 has 15 residues. The CDR3 region has the DNA TGCGCCAGCAGCTTCTACAGGGGGAACACCGGGGAGCTGTCTTTT. The encoded protein is CASSFYRGNTGELSF. The full variable domain, with the rest looked up from reference TRBV5-1 and TRBJ2-2, is KAGVTQTPRYLIKTRGQQVTLSCSPISGHRSVSWYQQTPGQGLQFLFEYFSETQRNKGNFPGRFSGRQFSNSRSEMNVSTLELGDSALYLCASSFYRGNTGELSFGEGSRLTVL.

The chain has TRBV4-1 and TRBJ1-6; D not resolved. The CDR3 contains 16 residues. The V end lost 1 base, the J end lost 10 bases, and 17 bases lay between the germline ends. The germline gives CDR1 MGHRA, CDR2 YSYEKL. The CDR3 reads CASSQGGRRSNSPLHF. For the CDR3, the DNA is TGCGCCAGCAGCCAAGGAGGGCGACGTAGCAACTCACCCCTCCACTTT.

This clone was picked up a small number of times. This chain connects TRBV6-1 to TRBJ1-2, with D tentatively TRBD1 (6 bases). V was trimmed by 7 bases and J by 4 bases, leaving 19 bases between them. CDR1 and CDR2 (germline): MNHNS, SASEGT. The CDR3 sequence is 15 residues long. The CDR3 loop reads CASNSPSTGTYGYTF. CDR3 in DNA: TGTGCCAGCAACTCCCCCTCGACAGGAACCTATGGCTACACCTTC.

The V gene is TRBV19, the J gene TRBJ2-6, with D possibly matching TRBD2 (6 bases). This CDR3 has 18 amino acids. Between the trimmed V and J ends, which lost 3 bases and 0 bases, there was a span of 15 bases. Per germline, CDR1 LNHDA and CDR2 SQIVND (reference sequence). This chain's CDR3 is CASSISNGRSSGANVLTF. The DNA for the CDR3 is TGTGCCAGTAGTATCTCGAACGGGAGATCCTCTGGGGCCAACGTCCTGACTTTC.

Notes on this clone: The identical CDR3 is also encoded by other nucleotide sequences in the sample. The chain uses TRBV29-1 and TRBJ2-1; D might be TRBD1 (5 bases). V lost 6 bases and J 0 bases, leaving 15 bases between the germline ends. Germline V lookup: CDR1 SQVTM, CDR2 ANQGSEA. This CDR3 region has 15 residues. In DNA form, the CDR3 reads TGCAGCGTAGAACCCGACAGAGACTCCTACAATGAGCAGTTCTTC. Translated, it gives CSVEPDRDSYNEQFF.

J is TRBJ2-2 and V is TRBV2; TRBD2 matches at 13 bases. Losses at the gene ends were 6 bases for V and 7 bases for J; bases not matched to a gene: 5. The CDR3 spans 15 residues. Per germline, CDR1 SNHLY and CDR2 FYNNEI. CDR3 residues: CASSGLAGAVGELFF. The CDR3 DNA follows: TGTGCCAGCAGCGGACTAGCGGGGGCGGTCGGGGAGCTGTTTTTT.

The V and J genes are TRBV19 and TRBJ1-5; 9 bases align to TRBD1. V lost 6 bases, J lost 7 bases, and 4 bases stayed unmatched. Per the germline V gene, CDR1 is LNHDA and CDR2 is SQIVND (reference sequence). The CDR3 covers 13 residues. The DNA of the CDR3 is TGTGCCAGTAGCCGGACAGGGGTGCAGCCCCAGCATTTT. Translated: CASSRTGVQPQHF.